This T cell receptor beta chain was retrieved from a study of OX40 agonist ivuxolimab in advanced cancers. The study in broad terms: Ivuxolimab was a fully human IgG2 agonistic monoclonal antibody targeting the costimulatory receptor OX40 (CD134). Intravenous ivuxolimab was administered to patients every 2 weeks at six dose levels: 0.01, 0.1, 0.3, 1.5, 3 and 10 mg/kg. Of the approximately 50 dose-escalation patients, hepatocellular carcinoma was present in 19, melanoma in roughly 15, renal cell carcinoma in 9 and head and neck cancer in 9. A male proportion of around 80% and a mean age of around 60 years, ranging from about 20 to 79, were recorded for the dose-escalation cohort. Patients were allowed to have had prior anti-PD-1, anti-PD-L1 or anti-CTLA-4 therapy, and more than 30% of the dose-escalation patients had previously received checkpoint inhibitors. Three dose-escalation patients achieved partial responses, one with hepatocellular carcinoma and two with cutaneous melanoma. Peripheral TCRbeta sequencing aimed to test whether ivuxolimab altered TCR sequence diversity and caused clonal T-cell expansion. The paper covers the monotherapy dose-escalation part of the phase I ivuxolimab trial, which included N ≈ 50 patients.

A word on this clone: No antigen is known for it. No qualities accompany the bases; no much larger clone lies one base away.

Patients with autoimmune disease history or receiving systemic immunosuppression were excluded from the trial. In every dose cohort, peripheral blood was drawn for TCR sequencing at baseline, cycle 4 day 1, and cycle 7 day 1. Samples were obtained from an open-label, multicenter, first-in-human phase I dose-escalation trial of ivuxolimab. Adults with locally advanced or metastatic melanoma, renal cell, hepatocellular, or head and neck squamous cell carcinoma were enrolled in the trial. Before TCR sequencing, CD4+ T cells and CD8+ T cells from peripheral blood were sorted into separate populations. The germline V gene (reference sequence) gives CDR1 as SGHKS and CDR2 as YYEKEE. The CDR3 numbers 18 residues from cysteine through phenylalanine. Kept here is only the CDR3 DNA, which spans 54 bases and is read in frame from base 1. The germline V end is reduced by 5 bases and the J end by 2 bases; junction bases left unmatched: 15.

Study-wide conclusions, independent of this receptor: Which antigens the clonally expanded peripheral T cells were specific for was not determined. Low levels of normalized T-cell clonal expansion were also seen in some patients who did not respond. After ivuxolimab, CD8+ T cells had more expanded clones than CD4+ T cells on average. Partial responders in the 0.1-3.0 mg/kg groups had among the lowest normalized peripheral clonal expansion, especially among CD8+ T cells. At doses of 0.1 to 3.0 mg/kg, clonal expansion of both CD4+ and CD8+ T cells in blood was seen between baseline and week 6.

Genomic DNA was extracted from sorted cells for sequencing of the TCRbeta CDR3 region. The immunoSEQ Assay was used to sequence the TCRbeta CDR3 regions. TCRdb re-hosts the immuneACCESS table, in-frame sequences only. Its copies lack some clones; in the studies checked, an unresolved V gene accounts for under half of them, and the cause for the rest is not known. This sample comprises 20,000 to 25,000 clones, about nine tenths of them detected only once. Just over 20% of the sample lies in the top ten. The sequenced sample was CD4+ or CD8+ T cells sorted from blood, obtained in a trial of the OX40 agonist ivuxolimab. The clonotype comes from an adult with an advanced solid tumor such as melanoma, head and neck, liver or kidney cancer. Recombination connected TRBV5-5 to TRBJ1-2, and TRBD1 aligns with 10 junction nucleotides. The bases read TGTGCCAGCAGGTTCACCGGGACAGGGGTTCCTCGAAACTATGGCTACACCTTC. Its coded protein is CASRFTGTGVPRNYGYTF.